Listed below are T cell receptor beta chains from one sample, sequenced in a study of beta chain features in type 1 diabetes. Produced via immunoSEQ multiplex PCR; TCRdb's table is partial and in-frame only. The table records over 120,000 clones, roughly a tenth of them present only once. Sequencing was done on a sample of naive CD4+ T cells from blood. These receptors were collected from a man between 18 and 29 years old in good health. Both conserved end residues are part of each CDR3.

TRBV7-9	TRBJ2-7	CASRGHEQYF
TRBV18	TRBJ2-3	CASSPPNSGGPADTQYF
TRBV6-1	TRBJ1-2	CASSYRVGGYTF
TRBV5-4	TRBJ2-7	CASSIRGGSVVVSEQYF
TRBV7-8	TRBJ2-5	CASRFLGAETQYF
TRBV28	TRBJ2-1	CASSLRGVIKNEQFF
TRBV7-9	TRBJ1-4	CASSQQGEKLFF
TRBV28	TRBJ2-3	CASSPQGARADTQYF
TRBV29-1	TRBJ2-5	CSVGKATGPQETQYF
TRBV7-9	TRBJ1-4	CASSSDRGSGKLFF
TRBV6-1	TRBJ2-5	CASSSTGLETQYF
TRBV9	TRBJ2-5	CASGKSGGETQYF
TRBV27	TRBJ2-3	CASSFLITDTQYF
TRBV19	TRBJ1-5	CASRAGYSNQPQHF
TRBV19	TRBJ1-2	CASTYAGTGNGYTF
TRBV11-3	TRBJ1-6	CASRIITGVSPLHF
TRBV6-6	TRBJ2-7	CASSLPGAYEQYF